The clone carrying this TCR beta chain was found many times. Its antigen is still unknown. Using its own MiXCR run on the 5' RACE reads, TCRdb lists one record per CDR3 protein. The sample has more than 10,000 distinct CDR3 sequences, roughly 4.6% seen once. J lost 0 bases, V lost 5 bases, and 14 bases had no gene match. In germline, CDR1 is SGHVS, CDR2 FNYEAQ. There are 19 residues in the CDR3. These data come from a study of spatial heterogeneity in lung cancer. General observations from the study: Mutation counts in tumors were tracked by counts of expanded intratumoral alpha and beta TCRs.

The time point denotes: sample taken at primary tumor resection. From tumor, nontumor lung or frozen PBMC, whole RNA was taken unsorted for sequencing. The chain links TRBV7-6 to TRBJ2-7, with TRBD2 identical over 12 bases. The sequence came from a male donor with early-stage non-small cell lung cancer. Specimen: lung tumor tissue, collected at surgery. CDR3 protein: CASSAEGGTSGWYSYEQYF. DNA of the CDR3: TGTGCCAGCAGCGCAGAGGGGGGGACTAGCGGGTGGTACTCCTACGAGCAGTACTTC. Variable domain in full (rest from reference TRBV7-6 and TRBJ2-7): GAGVSQSPRYKVTKRGQDVALRCDPISGHVSLYWYRQALGQGPEFLTYFNYEAQQDKSGLPNDRFSAERPEGSISTLTIQRTEQRDSAMYRCASSAEGGTSGWYSYEQYFGPGTRLTVT.